What follows are 3 T cell receptor beta chains derived from one specimen sequenced in a study of technical replicates of blood from a few donors. Sequencing used immunoSEQ multiplex PCR; TCRdb keeps in-frame clones, though not all of them. Here the sample spans 70,000 to 75,000 clones, 95% being singletons. Sequencing was performed on T cells isolated from PBMCs. Receptor source: a human donor in good health.

CDR3 DNA: TGCAGCGTTTTCCCGGGACTAGAGAGTATTGAGCAGTTCTTC. Its translation: CSVFPGLESIEQFF. This chain links TRBV29-1 with TRBJ2-1, with 8 nucleotides matching TRBD2. The CDR3 extends over 14 amino acids. Germline V gene sequence: CDR1 SQVTM, CDR2 ANQGSEA. The ends lost 5 bases at V and 9 bases at J; junction bases unmatched: 12.

The chain joins TRBV7-3 to TRBJ1-1; no definite D call. The germline V gene has CDR1 SGHTA and CDR2 FQGTGA. This CDR3 is built from 14 residues. Trimming shortened V by 2 bases and J by 0 bases, and 7 bases separated the two germline ends. The CDR3 DNA reads TGTGCCAGCAGCTTAGGCACCTTGAACACTGAAGCTTTCTTT. It codes for CASSLGTLNTEAFF.

The chain employs TRBV6-5 and TRBJ2-3; D might be TRBD1 (5 bases). The CDR3 consists of 15 residues. Deletions cut 5 bases from V and 1 base from J, with 13 bases between. Germline assignment: CDR1 MNHEY and CDR2 SVGAGI. The CDR3 bases are TGTGCCAGCAGTAGGGGATTAATCGGCACAGATACGCAGTATTTT. It translates to CASSRGLIGTDTQYF.